This passage covers 21 T cell receptor beta chains from one sample sequenced in a study of monozygotic twins with inflammatory bowel disease. From its re-call of the 5' RACE reads, TCRdb lists each CDR3 protein once, without DNA. The sample holds approximately 300,000 distinct CDR3 sequences. What was sequenced was blood. These receptors all come from a human donor with ulcerative colitis or Crohn's disease, or a healthy co-twin of an affected twin (not recorded which).

The chain has TRBV6-6 and TRBJ1-2; TCRdb designates TRBD1, a call that cannot be tested without DNA. This CDR3 has 12 amino acids. The germline V gene has CDR1 MNHNY and CDR2 SVGAGI (reference sequence). CDR3 sequence: CASSRDVDGYTF.

This CDR3 is CSAREPLGGLYEQYF. The genes are TRBV20-1 and TRBJ2-7; the TCRdb call, TRBD2, lacks DNA for checking. Germline V lookup: CDR1 DFQATT, CDR2 SNEGSKA (reference sequence). The CDR3 totals 15 residues.

This chain joins TRBV12-3 or TRBV12-4 and TRBJ2-2; TCRdb returns TRBD2, unconfirmable since there is no DNA. This CDR3 contains 15 residues. The chain's CDR3 is CASRAGLENTGELFF.

The chain uses TRBV24-1 and TRBJ2-2; TCRdb picks TRBD2, but there is no DNA to check that call. From germline, CDR1 is KGHDR and CDR2 SFDVKD. This CDR3 is built from 14 residues. CDR3 sequence: CATSDALASGELFF.

The gene calls are TRBV6-2 or TRBV6-3 and TRBJ2-7; TCRdb indicates TRBD1, and absent DNA this call remains unverified. Germline CDR1 and CDR2: MNHEY and SVGEGT. The CDR3 length is 15 residues. This CDR3 reads CASSYAGTARYEQYF.

The V gene is TRBV20-1, the J gene TRBJ2-7; as DNA is missing, the TRBD2 call by TCRdb cannot be tested. The CDR3 consists of 13 residues. CDR1 is DFQATT, CDR2 SNEGSKA, per germline (reference sequence). CDR3 protein: CSAPSAGGYEQYF.

The V call is TRBV5-1, the J call TRBJ2-7. In germline, CDR1 is SGHRS, CDR2 YFSETQ. This CDR3 region has 14 residues. This chain's CDR3 is CASSLAGMPREQYF.

V gene TRBV5-1 combines with J gene TRBJ2-3; the D call of TRBD2 rests on TCRdb alone, since no DNA is present to check it. This CDR3 contains 12 residues. Per the germline V gene, CDR1 is SGHRS and CDR2 is YFSETQ. CDR3 residues: CASRQGTSTQYF.

The CDR3 sequence is CSAPRSRAPSYEQYF. The chain employs TRBV20-1 and TRBJ2-7; as DNA is missing, the TRBD1 call by TCRdb cannot be tested. The CDR3 length is 15 residues. Germline V lookup: CDR1 DFQATT, CDR2 SNEGSKA (reference sequence).

The chain employs TRBV29-1 and TRBJ2-7. In germline, CDR1 is SQVTM, CDR2 ANQGSEA. The CDR3 totals 11 residues. CDR3: CSVEQDYEQYF.

The V and J genes are TRBV7-9 and TRBJ2-7. Germline values: CDR1 SEHNR, CDR2 FQNEAQ (reference sequence). This CDR3 region has 13 residues. CDR3 sequence: CASSSRGSYEQYF.

V gene TRBV2 combines with J gene TRBJ1-5. Per germline, CDR1 SNHLY and CDR2 FYNNEI. This CDR3 contains 11 residues. CDR3 protein: CASSGREAQHF.

V is TRBV6-2 or TRBV6-3 and J is TRBJ1-6; the TRBD1 assignment by TCRdb is unverifiable without DNA. Germline-derived CDR1 and CDR2 are MNHEY and SVGEGT. CDR3 length: 14 amino acids. CDR3 residues: CASSHRDSNSPLHF.

The V call is TRBV6-2 or TRBV6-3, the J call TRBJ1-2; no DNA is available, so the TRBD1 call from TCRdb remains unchecked. The CDR3 covers 15 residues. Germline lookup yields CDR1 MNHEY and CDR2 SVGEGT. The CDR3 spells CASIFRPTGPDGYTF.

The rearrangement uses TRBV7-9 and TRBJ2-7; the D gene TCRdb calls, TRBD1, cannot be checked with no DNA. The CDR3 consists of 15 residues. Germline V gives CDR1 SEHNR, CDR2 FQNEAQ (reference sequence). CDR3 in amino acids: CASSGRTGLTTEQYF.

The rearrangement joins TRBV7-2 to TRBJ2-1; lacking DNA, the TRBD1 call made by TCRdb goes unchecked. The length of the CDR3 is 15 residues. Germline V gene sequence: CDR1 SGHTA, CDR2 FQGNSA. CDR3 protein: CASSLGQGWVNEQFF. Looking up the rest from reference TRBV7-2 and TRBJ2-1 gives the full variable domain: GAGVSQSPSNKVTEKGKDVELRCDPISGHTALYWYRQSLGQGLEFLIYFQGNSAPDKSGLPSDRFSAERTGGSVSTLTIQRTQQEDSAVYLCASSLGQGWVNEQFFGPGTRLTVL.

This sequence joins TRBV5-1 and TRBJ1-1; TCRdb lists TRBD1, though no DNA is available to test this call. Germline V gene lookup returns CDR1 SGHRS and CDR2 YFSETQ. This CDR3 has 14 amino acids. CDR3 loop: CASSLEPGRTEAFF.

The V gene is TRBV20-1, the J gene TRBJ2-1. Germline-derived CDR1 and CDR2 are DFQATT and SNEGSKA (reference sequence). The CDR3 is 14 residues long. CDR3 region: CSASWGNSYNEQFF.

The chain links TRBV18 to TRBJ1-1. Germline V gene data show CDR1 as KGHSH and CDR2 as LQKENI. This CDR3 has 14 amino acids. This CDR3 is CASSPGVMGTEAFF.

This chain connects TRBV28 to TRBJ2-5; TCRdb's D gene call, TRBD2, goes unchecked for lack of DNA. The CDR3 runs 18 residues. Germline V gene sequence: CDR1 MDHEN, CDR2 SYDVKM. CDR3 amino acids: CASSLRLGRGRGQETQYF.

The rearrangement uses TRBV27 and TRBJ2-7; TCRdb selects TRBD1, and the lack of DNA leaves this call unchecked. The CDR3 is 15 residues long. Germline CDR1 and CDR2: MNHEY and SMNVEV (reference sequence). The CDR3 region is CASRNTGTATYEQYF.